This passage covers 2 T cell receptor beta chains from one sample sequenced in a study of early T cells in non-severe SARS-CoV-2 infection listed by TCRdb under 2021. Library prep was done by 5' RACE. The run used a NextSeq 500. TCRdb's own reprocessing of the public reads used fastp at Q25 and MiXCR and kept productive beta chains. Every distinct CDR3 protein forms one entry, paired with its most common genes and DNA. For this sample there are around 35,000 distinct CDR3 sequences; under 8% appear just once. Around 6.1% of the sample comes from the top ten. What was sequenced was whole blood. The receptor set was obtained from an adult who was a healthcare worker with PCR-confirmed SARS-CoV-2 infection or an uninfected control (not recorded which).

CDR3 sequence reads: CASSPYTGTSYNEQFF. The DNA of the CDR3 is TGTGCCAGCAGCCCGTACACAGGAACCTCCTACAATGAGCAGTTCTTC. The rearrangement uses TRBV13 and TRBJ2-1; the D gene is possibly TRBD1 (5 bases). CDR1 is PRHDT and CDR2 is FYEKMQ in the germline V gene (reference sequence). V lost 5 bases to trimming and J lost 0 bases, with 14 bases between them. The CDR3 totals 16 residues.

The sample holds a few counts of this clonotype. This chain connects TRBV12-3 or TRBV12-4 to TRBJ2-3, with unresolved D. This CDR3 has 11 amino acids. V was cut by 5 bases and J by 8 bases, with 8 bases left in between. CDR3 region: CASSREATQYF. DNA for the CDR3: TGTGCCAGCAGTAGAGAAGCTACGCAGTATTTT.